The clone carrying this T cell receptor (beta chain) was picked up many times. V was cut by 1 base and J by 5 bases, with 8 bases left in between. Per the germline V gene, CDR1 is MNHNS and CDR2 is SASEGT. This CDR3 is 14 amino acids long. The data stem from a study of T cells in Graves' hyperthyroidism and ophthalmopathy. TCR beta CDR3 sequences were amplified from RNA transcripts. TCR CDR3 regions were first amplified by RT-PCR with HTBI primers. TCRdb re-called the multiplex PCR reads with MiXCR, one entry per CDR3 protein. Among more than 500,000 distinct CDR3 sequences listed, 11% to 15% were seen once.

The J gene is TRBJ2-2, the V gene TRBV6-1; D is undetermined. The receptor's source is a woman between 35 and 50 years old with Graves' hyperthyroidism. What was sequenced was blood. CDR3 sequence: CASSEGRRTGELFF. DNA of the CDR3: TGTGCCAGCAGTGAAGGTAGAAGAACCGGGGAGCTGTTTTTT.